This TCR beta chain was sequenced for a study of blood T cell repertoires in COVID-19. Assay: immunoSEQ multiplex PCR; the TCRdb copy retains only in-frame clones and omits some. The sample lists around 71,000 clones, around 76% seen once, with approximately 27% in the top ten. The CDR3 sequence is 16 residues long. The TCR originated in a woman of 80 years or more with active or convalescent COVID-19. The genes are TRBV21-1 and TRBJ1-5. TRBV21-1 is given as a pseudogene. Sequenced sample: peripheral blood. CDR3 residues: CASSAREEASNQPQHF. The CDR3 region has the DNA TGTGCCAGCAGCGCCCGGGAGGAGGCGAGCAATCAGCCCCAGCATTTT.